Below are 11 T cell receptor beta chains sequenced from a single sample in a study of regulatory T cells in long-lasting Graves disease. The sample's time point: newly diagnosed GD, antithyroid drugs for less than 3 months. PBMC RNA served as the TCR library source. Arm-PCR of CDR3 regions and iRepertoire HTBI primers were used to build TCR beta libraries. MiXCR, applied by TCRdb to the multiplex PCR reads, yields one record per CDR3 protein. Of roughly 510,000 distinct CDR3 sequences listed, around 15% are singletons. Another study also made use of these data, one on T cells in Graves' hyperthyroidism and ophthalmopathy.

The starting material was peripheral blood mononuclear cells (PBMCs), obtained at new diagnosis, from a patient treated with antithyroid drugs. The receptor source for this set is a man aged 18-30 years with Graves disease.

This clonotype has a handful of counts. V is TRBV20-1 and J is TRBJ2-7; possible D gene TRBD2, 7 bases. Germline CDR1 is DFQATT and CDR2 is SNEGSKA (reference sequence). Trimming removed 6 bases from V and 3 bases from J, with 21 bases in between. The CDR3 contains 15 residues. The CDR3 nucleotides read TGCAGTGCCCCCAAAGGGGGGGAAAGAGACTACGAGCAGTACTTC. Amino acid sequence: CSAPKGGERDYEQYF.

This clonotype was recorded many times. This chain links TRBV3-1 with TRBJ2-3; 10 bases fit TRBD2. Germline values: CDR1 LGHDT, CDR2 YNNKEL (reference sequence). This CDR3 is built from 19 residues. Germline trimming cut 1 base from V and 2 bases from J; bases unmatched to any gene: 12. The DNA for the CDR3 is TGTGCCAGCAGCCAAGCCGGAACTAGCGGGATAACTTACACAGATACGCAGTATTTT. Translating gives CASSQAGTSGITYTDTQYF.

This clonotype was recorded a few times. The V gene is TRBV5-1, the J gene TRBJ2-7; 10 bases map to TRBD2. The V gene end was trimmed by 1 base and the J gene end by 6 bases; junction bases not matched to a gene: 16. Germline values: CDR1 SGHRS, CDR2 YFSETQ. The CDR3 totals 18 residues. CDR3 DNA sequence: TGCGCCAGCAGCTTGTCTAGCGGGAGTTGGGGGAGAGTCCTCGAGCAGTACTTC. This sequence encodes CASSLSSGSWGRVLEQYF. Variable domain in full (rest from reference TRBV5-1 and TRBJ2-7): KAGVTQTPRYLIKTRGQQVTLSCSPISGHRSVSWYQQTPGQGLQFLFEYFSETQRNKGNFPGRFSGRQFSNSRSEMNVSTLELGDSALYLCASSLSSGSWGRVLEQYFGPGTRLTVT.

In its sample, this clonotype was seen a few times. A much larger clone lies one base from this, so it may be a read error. The chain recombines TRBV2 with TRBJ1-6; D is perhaps TRBD1 (5 bases). The CDR3 has 14 amino acids. Per germline, CDR1 SNHLY and CDR2 FYNNEI. Trimming took 4 bases from V and 3 from J, leaving 7 bases between them. The CDR3 region is CASSGDGYNSPLHF. Written as DNA, the CDR3 is TGTGCCAGCAGTGGGGACGGCTATAATTCACCCCTCCACTTT.

The DNA of the CDR3 is TGCAGCGCCCGTTCCCGGGCGGGAAGTCTAGTTTACGAGCAGTACTTC. Its protein is CSARSRAGSLVYEQYF. The chain is built from TRBV29-1 and TRBJ2-7, with TRBD2 as a possible D gene (6 bases). Trimming took 7 bases from V and 4 from J, leaving 26 bases between them. This CDR3 has 16 amino acids. CDR1 SQVTM and CDR2 ANQGSEA come from the germline V gene.

The gene calls are TRBV9 and TRBJ1-3; D possibly corresponds to TRBD1 (5 bases). The CDR3 is made up of 16 amino acids. The ends were cut back, 3 bases at V and 4 bases at J, with 17 bases in the middle. Germline V gene lookup returns CDR1 SGDLS and CDR2 YYNGEE. The CDR3 DNA reads as TGTGCCAGCAGCGCTGGGCAGCAAGGGGCCGGAAACACCATATATTTT. This sequence encodes CASSAGQQGAGNTIYF. The variable domain in full, completed from reference TRBV9 and TRBJ1-3, reads DSGVTQTPKHLITATGQRVTLRCSPRSGDLSVYWYQQSLDQGLQFLIQYYNGEERAKGNILERFSAQQFPDLHSELNLSSLELGDSALYFCASSAGQQGAGNTIYFGEGSWLTVV.

The sample holds many counts of this clonotype. The CDR3 region is CASSPQGLGRRYF. CDR3 nucleotides: TGTGCCAGCAGCCCACAAGGCCTGGGGAGACGGTACTTC. This rearrangement joins TRBV7-2 to TRBJ2-7, with D possibly matching TRBD2 (5 bases). CDR1 and CDR2 from the germline V gene are SGHTA and FQGNSA. Trimming cost V 5 bases and J 12 bases, with 20 bases left between them. The CDR3 covers 13 residues.

Ten or more counts support this clonotype. The chain joins TRBV2 to TRBJ2-7; D is unresolved. The CDR3 runs 14 residues. CDR1 SNHLY and CDR2 FYNNEI come from the germline V gene. V was cut by 5 bases and J by 3 bases, with 14 bases left in between. The CDR3 coding sequence is TGTGCCAGCAGTCCGCTCCGAGGAGTCTACGAGCAGTACTTC. Residues: CASSPLRGVYEQYF.

The chain recombines TRBV27 with TRBJ2-5; TRBD2 matches at 7 bases. This CDR3 contains 14 residues. Germline CDR1 MNHEY, CDR2 SMNVEV (reference sequence). The V and J ends lost 3 bases and 5 bases, in that order; junction bases with no gene match: 6. The CDR3 coding sequence is TGTGCCAGCAGTTTCCGGGGAGGGGACGAGACCCAGTACTTC. Its translation is CASSFRGGDETQYF.

The chain uses TRBV7-6 and TRBJ1-2; weak D call: TRBD1 (5 bases). From germline, CDR1 is SGHVS and CDR2 FNYEAQ. Trimming cost V 0 bases and J 2 bases, with 19 bases left between them. The CDR3 spans 18 residues. In DNA form, the CDR3 reads TGTGCCAGCAGCTTAGCGTCGTTGCAGGGTGTCACCAACTATGGCTACACCTTC. Encoded protein: CASSLASLQGVTNYGYTF.

The genes are TRBV7-6 and TRBJ1-4; TRBD1 is a possible D gene (5 bases). V gave up 3 bases and J gave up 14 bases, with 19 bases separating them. This CDR3 region has 14 residues. Looked up from germline, CDR1 is SGHVS and CDR2 is FNYEAQ. The CDR3 region has the DNA TGTGCCAGCAGCTTGGTAGCGGGGGAAAAGCTGCTGTTTTTT. It encodes CASSLVAGEKLLFF.